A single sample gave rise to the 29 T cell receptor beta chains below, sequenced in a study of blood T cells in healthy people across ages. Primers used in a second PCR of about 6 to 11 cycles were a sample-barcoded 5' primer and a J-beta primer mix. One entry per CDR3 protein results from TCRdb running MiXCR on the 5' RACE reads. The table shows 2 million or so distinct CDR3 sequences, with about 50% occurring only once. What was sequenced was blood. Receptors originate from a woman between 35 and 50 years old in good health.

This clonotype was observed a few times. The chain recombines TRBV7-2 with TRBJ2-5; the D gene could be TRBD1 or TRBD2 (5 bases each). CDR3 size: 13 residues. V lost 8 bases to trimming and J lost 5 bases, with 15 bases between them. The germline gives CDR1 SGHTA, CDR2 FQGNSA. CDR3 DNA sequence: TGTGCCAGCGCACGAGGGTGGGGGGAGACCCAGTACTTC. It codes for CASARGWGETQYF.

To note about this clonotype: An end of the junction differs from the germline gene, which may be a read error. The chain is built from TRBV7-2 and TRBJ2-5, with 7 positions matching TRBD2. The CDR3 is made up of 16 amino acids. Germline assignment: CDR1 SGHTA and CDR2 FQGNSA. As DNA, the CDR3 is TGTGCCAGCAGCTCCCCCCGGGGGGATACTCAAGGGACCCAGTACTTC. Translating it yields CASSSPRGDTQGTQYF.

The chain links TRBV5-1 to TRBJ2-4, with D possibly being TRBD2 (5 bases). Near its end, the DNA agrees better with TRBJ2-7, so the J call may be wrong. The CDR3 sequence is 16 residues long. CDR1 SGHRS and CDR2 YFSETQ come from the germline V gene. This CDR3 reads CASSPQSSGGRDEQYF. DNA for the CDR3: TGCGCCAGCAGCCCACAGAGCAGCGGCGGTAGGGACGAGCAGTACTTC.

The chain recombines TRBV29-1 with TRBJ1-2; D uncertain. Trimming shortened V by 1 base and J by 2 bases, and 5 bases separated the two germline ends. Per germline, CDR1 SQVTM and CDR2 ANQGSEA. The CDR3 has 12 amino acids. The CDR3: CSVEVENYGYTF. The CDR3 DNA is TGCAGCGTTGAAGTAGAAAACTATGGCTACACCTTC.

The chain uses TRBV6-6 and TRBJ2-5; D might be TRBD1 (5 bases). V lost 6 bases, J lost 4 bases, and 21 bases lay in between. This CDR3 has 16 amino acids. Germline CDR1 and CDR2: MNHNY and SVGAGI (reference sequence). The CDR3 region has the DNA TGTGCCAGCAGCTTACTCAGGGCTAGACGGGCAGAGACCCAGTACTTC. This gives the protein CASSLLRARRAETQYF.

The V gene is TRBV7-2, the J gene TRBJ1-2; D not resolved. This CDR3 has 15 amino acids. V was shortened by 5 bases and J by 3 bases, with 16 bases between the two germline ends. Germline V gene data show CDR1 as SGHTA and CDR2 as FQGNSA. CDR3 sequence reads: CASSARLSRDYGYTF. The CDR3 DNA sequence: TGTGCCAGCAGCGCCAGACTCTCACGGGACTATGGCTACACCTTC.

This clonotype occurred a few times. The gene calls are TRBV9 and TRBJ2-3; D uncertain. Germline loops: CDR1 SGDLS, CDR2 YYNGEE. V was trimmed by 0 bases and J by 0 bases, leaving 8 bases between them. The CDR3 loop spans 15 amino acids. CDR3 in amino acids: CASSVGTSSTDTQYF. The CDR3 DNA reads TGTGCCAGCAGCGTAGGGACCTCTAGCACAGATACGCAGTATTTT.

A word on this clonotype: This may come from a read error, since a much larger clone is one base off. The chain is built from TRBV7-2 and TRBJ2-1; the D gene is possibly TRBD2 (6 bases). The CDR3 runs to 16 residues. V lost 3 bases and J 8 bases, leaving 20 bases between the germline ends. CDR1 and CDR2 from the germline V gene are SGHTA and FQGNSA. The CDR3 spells CASSFIRGYPQDEQFF. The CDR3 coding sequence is TGTGCCAGCAGCTTTATCCGGGGGTACCCTCAGGATGAGCAGTTCTTC.

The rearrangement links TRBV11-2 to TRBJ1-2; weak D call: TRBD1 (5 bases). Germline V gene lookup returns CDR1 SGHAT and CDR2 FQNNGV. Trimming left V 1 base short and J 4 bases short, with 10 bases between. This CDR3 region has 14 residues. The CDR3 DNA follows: TGTGCCAGCAGCTTAGGCCGGGACGGCTATGGCTACACCTTC. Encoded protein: CASSLGRDGYGYTF. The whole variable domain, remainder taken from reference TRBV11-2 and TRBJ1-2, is EAGVAQSPRYKIIEKRQSVAFWCNPISGHATLYWYQQILGQGPKLLIQFQNNGVVDDSQLPKDRFSAERLKGVDSTLKIQPAKLEDSAVYLCASSLGRDGYGYTFGSGTRLTVV.

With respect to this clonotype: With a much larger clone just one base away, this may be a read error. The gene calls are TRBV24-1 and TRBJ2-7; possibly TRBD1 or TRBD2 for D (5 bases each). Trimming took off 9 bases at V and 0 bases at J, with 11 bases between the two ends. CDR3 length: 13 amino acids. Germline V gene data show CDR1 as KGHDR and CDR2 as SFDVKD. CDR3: CATGTGSSYEQYF. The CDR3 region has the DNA TGTGCCACCGGGACGGGAAGCTCCTACGAGCAGTACTTC.

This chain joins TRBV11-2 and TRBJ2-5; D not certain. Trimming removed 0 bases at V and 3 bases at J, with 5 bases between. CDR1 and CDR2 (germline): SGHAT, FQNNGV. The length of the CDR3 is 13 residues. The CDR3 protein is CASSLDSKETQYF. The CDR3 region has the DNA TGTGCCAGCAGCTTAGACAGTAAAGAGACCCAGTACTTC.

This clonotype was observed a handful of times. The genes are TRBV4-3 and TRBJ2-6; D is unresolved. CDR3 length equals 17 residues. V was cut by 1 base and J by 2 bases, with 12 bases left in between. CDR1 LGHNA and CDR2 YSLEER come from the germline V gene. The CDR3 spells CASSQVLGSTGANVLTF. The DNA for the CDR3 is TGCGCCAGCAGCCAAGTTCTGGGCTCGACTGGGGCCAACGTCCTGACTTTC.

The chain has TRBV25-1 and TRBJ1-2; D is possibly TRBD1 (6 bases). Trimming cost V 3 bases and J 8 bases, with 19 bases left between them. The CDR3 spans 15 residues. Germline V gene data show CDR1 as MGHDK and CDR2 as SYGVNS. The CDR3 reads CASSDPQGRGKGYTF. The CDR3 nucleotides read TGTGCCAGCAGTGACCCCCAGGGGAGAGGAAAGGGCTACACCTTC.

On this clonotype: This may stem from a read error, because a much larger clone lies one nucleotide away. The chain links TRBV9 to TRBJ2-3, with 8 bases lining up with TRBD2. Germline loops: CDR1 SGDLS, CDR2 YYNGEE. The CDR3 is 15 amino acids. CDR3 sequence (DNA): TGTGTCAGCAGCGTAAGCGGGGGAAGCACAGATACGCAGTATTTT. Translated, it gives CVSSVSGGSTDTQYF.

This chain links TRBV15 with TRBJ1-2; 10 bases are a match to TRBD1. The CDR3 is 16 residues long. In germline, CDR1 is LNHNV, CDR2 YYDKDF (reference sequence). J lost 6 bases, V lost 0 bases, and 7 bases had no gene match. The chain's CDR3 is CATSRDLTGGEDGYTF. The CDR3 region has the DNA TGTGCCACCAGCAGAGATCTGACAGGGGGCGAGGATGGCTACACCTTC.

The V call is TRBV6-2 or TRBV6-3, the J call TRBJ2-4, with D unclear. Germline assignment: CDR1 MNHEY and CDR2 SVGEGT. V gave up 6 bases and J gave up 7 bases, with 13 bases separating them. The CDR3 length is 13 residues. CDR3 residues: CASSLNEGNIQYF. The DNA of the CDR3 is TGTGCCAGCAGCCTGAATGAAGGGAACATTCAGTACTTC.

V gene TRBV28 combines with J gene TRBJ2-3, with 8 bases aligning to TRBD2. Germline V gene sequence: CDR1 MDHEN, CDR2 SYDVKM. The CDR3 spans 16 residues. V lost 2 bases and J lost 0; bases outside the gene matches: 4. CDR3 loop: CASSLGLAYSTDTQYF. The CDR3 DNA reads TGTGCCAGCAGTTTAGGACTAGCCTACAGCACAGATACGCAGTATTTT.

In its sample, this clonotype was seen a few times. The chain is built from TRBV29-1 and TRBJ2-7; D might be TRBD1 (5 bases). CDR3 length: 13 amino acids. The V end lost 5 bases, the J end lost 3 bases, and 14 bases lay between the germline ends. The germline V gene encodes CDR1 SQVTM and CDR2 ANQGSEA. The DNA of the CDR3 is TGCAGCGTTTCTCAGGGAACTGTCTACGAGCAGTACTTC. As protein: CSVSQGTVYEQYF.

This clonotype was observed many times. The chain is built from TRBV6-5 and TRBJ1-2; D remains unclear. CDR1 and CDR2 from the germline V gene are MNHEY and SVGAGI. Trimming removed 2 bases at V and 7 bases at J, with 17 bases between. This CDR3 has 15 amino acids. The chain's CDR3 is CASSYTRSTRAGYTF. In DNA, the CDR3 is TGTGCCAGCAGTTACACCAGATCGACACGAGCTGGCTACACCTTC.

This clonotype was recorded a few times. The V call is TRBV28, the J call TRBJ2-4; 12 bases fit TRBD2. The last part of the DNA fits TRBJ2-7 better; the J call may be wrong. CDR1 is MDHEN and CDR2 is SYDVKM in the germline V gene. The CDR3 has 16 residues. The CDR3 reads CASSDPLAGGGNEQYF. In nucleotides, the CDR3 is TGTGCCAGCAGCGATCCACTAGCGGGGGGCGGCAACGAGCAGTACTTC.

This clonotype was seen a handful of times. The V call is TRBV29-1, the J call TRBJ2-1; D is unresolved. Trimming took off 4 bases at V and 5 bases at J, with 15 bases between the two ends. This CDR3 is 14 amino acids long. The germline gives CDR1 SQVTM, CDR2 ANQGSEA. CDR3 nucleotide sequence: TGCAGCGTTGTGTCTCGCCTGGAAAACAATGAGCAGTTCTTC. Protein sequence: CSVVSRLENNEQFF.

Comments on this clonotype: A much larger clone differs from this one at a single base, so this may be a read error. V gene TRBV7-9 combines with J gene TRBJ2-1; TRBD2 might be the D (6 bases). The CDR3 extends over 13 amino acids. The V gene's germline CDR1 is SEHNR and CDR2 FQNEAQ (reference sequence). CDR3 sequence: CASSLGTNNGQFF. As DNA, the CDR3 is TGTGCCAGCAGCTTAGGGACTAACAATGGGCAGTTCTTC.

The CDR3 DNA follows: TGTGCCAGCAGCCAACGCCAGGGGGAATATGGCTACACCTTC. This translates into CASSQRQGEYGYTF. This chain joins TRBV4-2 and TRBJ1-2, with TRBD1 matching 7 bases. The CDR3 consists of 14 residues. The trim removed 2 bases at V and 5 bases at J, leaving 5 bases unmatched. The germline CDR1 and CDR2 sequences are LGHNA and YNFKEQ.

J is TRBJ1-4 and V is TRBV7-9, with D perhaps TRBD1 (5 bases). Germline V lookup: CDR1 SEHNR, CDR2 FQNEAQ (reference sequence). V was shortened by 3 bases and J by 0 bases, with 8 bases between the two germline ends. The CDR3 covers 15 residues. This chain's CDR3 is CASSFDSATNEKLFF. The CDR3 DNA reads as TGTGCCAGCAGCTTCGACAGTGCAACTAATGAAAAACTGTTTTTT.

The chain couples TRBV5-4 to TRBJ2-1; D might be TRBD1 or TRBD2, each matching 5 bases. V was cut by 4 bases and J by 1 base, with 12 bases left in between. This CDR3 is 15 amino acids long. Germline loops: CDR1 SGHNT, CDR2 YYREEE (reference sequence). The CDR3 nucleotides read TGTGCCAGCAGCCACCCGGGACCATCCTACAATGAGCAGTTCTTC. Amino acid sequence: CASSHPGPSYNEQFF.

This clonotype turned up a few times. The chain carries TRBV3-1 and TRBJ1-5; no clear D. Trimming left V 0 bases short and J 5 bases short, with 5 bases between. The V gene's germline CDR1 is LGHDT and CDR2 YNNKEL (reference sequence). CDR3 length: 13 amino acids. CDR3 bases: TGTGCCAGCAGCCAAGACCCCGATCAGCCCCAGCATTTT. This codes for CASSQDPDQPQHF.

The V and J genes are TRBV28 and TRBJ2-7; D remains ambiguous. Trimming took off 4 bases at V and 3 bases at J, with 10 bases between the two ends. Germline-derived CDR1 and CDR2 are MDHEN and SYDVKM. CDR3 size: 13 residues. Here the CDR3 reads CASSSYEGYEQYF. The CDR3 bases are TGTGCCAGCAGTTCCTATGAAGGCTACGAGCAGTACTTC. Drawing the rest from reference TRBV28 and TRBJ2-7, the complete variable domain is DVKVTQSSRYLVKRTGEKVFLECVQDMDHENMFWYRQDPGLGLRLIYFSYDVKMKEKGDIPEGYSVSREKKERFSLILESASTNQTSMYLCASSSYEGYEQYFGPGTRLTVT.

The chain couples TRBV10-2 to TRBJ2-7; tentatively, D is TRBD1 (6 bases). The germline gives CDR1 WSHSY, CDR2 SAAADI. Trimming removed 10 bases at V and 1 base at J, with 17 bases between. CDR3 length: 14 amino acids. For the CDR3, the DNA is TGCGCCACCGAGGACAGAGGGGGATCCTACGAGCAGTACTTC. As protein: CATEDRGGSYEQYF.

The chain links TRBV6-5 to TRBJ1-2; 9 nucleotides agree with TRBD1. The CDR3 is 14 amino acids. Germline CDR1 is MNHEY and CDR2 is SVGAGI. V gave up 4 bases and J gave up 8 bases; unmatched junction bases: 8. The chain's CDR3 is CASSSRDRAPGYTF. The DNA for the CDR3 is TGTGCCAGCAGTTCCCGGGACAGGGCCCCGGGCTACACCTTC.